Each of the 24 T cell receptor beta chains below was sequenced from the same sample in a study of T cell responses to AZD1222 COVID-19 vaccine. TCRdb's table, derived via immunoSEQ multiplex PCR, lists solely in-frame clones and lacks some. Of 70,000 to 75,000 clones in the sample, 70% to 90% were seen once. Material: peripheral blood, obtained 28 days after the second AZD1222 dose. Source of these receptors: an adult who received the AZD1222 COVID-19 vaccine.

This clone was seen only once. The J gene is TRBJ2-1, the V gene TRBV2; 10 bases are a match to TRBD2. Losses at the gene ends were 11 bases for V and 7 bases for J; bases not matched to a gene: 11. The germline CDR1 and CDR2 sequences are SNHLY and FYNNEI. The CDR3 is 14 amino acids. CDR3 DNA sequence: TGTGCCCGCGGGTTAGCGGGAGGTCAGAATGAGCAGTTCTTC. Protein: CARGLAGGQNEQFF.

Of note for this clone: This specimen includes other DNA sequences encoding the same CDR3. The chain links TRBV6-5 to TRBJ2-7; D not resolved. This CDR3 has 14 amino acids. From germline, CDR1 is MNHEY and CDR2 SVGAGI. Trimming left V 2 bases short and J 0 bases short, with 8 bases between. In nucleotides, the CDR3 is TGTGCCAGCAGTTACGAGCGTTCCTCCTACGAGCAGTACTTC. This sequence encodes CASSYERSSYEQYF.

For the CDR3, the DNA is TGTGCCTGGAGTTGGTTTGGAAATTCACCCCTCCACTTT. This translates into CAWSWFGNSPLHF. The chain couples TRBV30 to TRBJ1-6, with D unresolved. This CDR3 spans 13 amino acids. The germline V gene encodes CDR1 GTSNPN and CDR2 SVGIG (reference sequence). V lost 2 bases and J 7 bases, leaving 9 bases between the germline ends.

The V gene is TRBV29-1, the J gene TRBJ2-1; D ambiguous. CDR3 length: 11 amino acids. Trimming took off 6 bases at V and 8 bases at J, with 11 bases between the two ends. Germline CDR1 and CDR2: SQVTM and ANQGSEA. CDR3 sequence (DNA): TGCAGCGTCTCTACGGTCGATGAGCAGTTCTTC. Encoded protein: CSVSTVDEQFF.

This CDR3 reads CASSNQGARIDEQYF. CDR3 nucleotide sequence: TGTGCCAGCAGTAACCAGGGGGCGCGAATCGACGAGCAGTACTTC. The rearrangement uses TRBV6-5 and TRBJ2-7; 8 bases are shared with TRBD1. This CDR3 has 15 amino acids. Germline V gene sequence: CDR1 MNHEY, CDR2 SVGAGI. V lost 5 bases and J lost 5; bases outside the gene matches: 11.

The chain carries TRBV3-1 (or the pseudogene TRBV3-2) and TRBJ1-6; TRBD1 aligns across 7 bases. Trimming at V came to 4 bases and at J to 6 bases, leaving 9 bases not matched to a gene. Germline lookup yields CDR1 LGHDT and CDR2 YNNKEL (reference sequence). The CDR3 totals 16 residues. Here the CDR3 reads CASSRLTGSGNSPLHF. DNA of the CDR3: TGTGCCAGCAGCCGATTGACAGGGTCGGGTAATTCACCCCTCCACTTT.

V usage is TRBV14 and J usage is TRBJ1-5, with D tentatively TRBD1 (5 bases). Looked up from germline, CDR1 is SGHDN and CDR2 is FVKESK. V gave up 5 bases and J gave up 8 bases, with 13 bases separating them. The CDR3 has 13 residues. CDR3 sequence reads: CASSSRDREPQHF. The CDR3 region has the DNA TGTGCCAGCAGCTCACGGGACCGGGAGCCCCAGCATTTT.

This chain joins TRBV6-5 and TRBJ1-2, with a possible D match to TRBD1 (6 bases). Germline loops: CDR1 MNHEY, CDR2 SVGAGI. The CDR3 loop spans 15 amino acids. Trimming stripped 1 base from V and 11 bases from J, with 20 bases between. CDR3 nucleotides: TGTGCCAGCAGTTACTACACCCAGGACAGAACAGGTTACACCTTC. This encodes CASSYYTQDRTGYTF.

The CDR3 sequence: CASSEVGLGGYTF. CDR3 sequence (DNA): TGTGCCAGCAGTGAAGTTGGGCTAGGTGGCTACACCTTC. The V call is TRBV6-1, the J call TRBJ1-2; D uncertain. Per the germline V gene, CDR1 is MNHNS and CDR2 is SASEGT. The CDR3 has 13 residues. Trimming took off 1 base at V and 7 bases at J, with 10 bases between the two ends.

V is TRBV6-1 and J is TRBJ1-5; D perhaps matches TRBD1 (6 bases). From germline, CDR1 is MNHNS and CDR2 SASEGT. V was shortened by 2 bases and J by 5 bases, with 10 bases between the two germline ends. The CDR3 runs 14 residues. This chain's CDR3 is CASSEQGMYQPQHF. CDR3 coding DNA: TGTGCCAGCAGTGAACAGGGGATGTATCAGCCCCAGCATTTT.

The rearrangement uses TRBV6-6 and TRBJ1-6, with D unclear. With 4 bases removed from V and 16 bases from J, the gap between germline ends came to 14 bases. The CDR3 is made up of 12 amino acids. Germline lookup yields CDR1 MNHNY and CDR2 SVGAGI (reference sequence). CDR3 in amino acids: CASSSGLNQLHF. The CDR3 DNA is TGTGCCAGCAGTTCCGGACTCAATCAACTCCACTTT.

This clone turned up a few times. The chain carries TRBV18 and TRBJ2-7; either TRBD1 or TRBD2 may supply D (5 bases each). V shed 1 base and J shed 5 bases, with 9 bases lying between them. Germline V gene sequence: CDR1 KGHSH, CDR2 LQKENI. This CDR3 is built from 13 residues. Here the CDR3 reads CASSPQGRNEQYF. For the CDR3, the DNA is TGTGCCAGCTCACCACAGGGACGAAACGAGCAGTACTTC.

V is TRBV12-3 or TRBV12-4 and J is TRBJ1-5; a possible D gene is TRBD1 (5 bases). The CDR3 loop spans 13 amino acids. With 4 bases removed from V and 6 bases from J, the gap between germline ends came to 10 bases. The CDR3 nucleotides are TGTGCCAGCAGTTCCGGGGGGTTTCAGCCCCAGCATTTT. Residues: CASSSGGFQPQHF.

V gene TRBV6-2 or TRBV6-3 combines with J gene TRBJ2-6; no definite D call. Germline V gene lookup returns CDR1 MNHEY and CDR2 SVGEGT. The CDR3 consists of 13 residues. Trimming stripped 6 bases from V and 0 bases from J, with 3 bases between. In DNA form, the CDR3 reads TGTGCCAGCAGCCGCTCTGGGGCCAACGTCCTGACTTTC. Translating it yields CASSRSGANVLTF.

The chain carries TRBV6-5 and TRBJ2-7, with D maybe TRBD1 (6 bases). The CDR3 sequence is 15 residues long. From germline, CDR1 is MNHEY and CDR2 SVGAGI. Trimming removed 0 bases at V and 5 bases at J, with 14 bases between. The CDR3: CASSYSGTGFNEQYF. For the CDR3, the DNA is TGTGCCAGCAGTTACTCGGGAACAGGGTTTAACGAGCAGTACTTC.

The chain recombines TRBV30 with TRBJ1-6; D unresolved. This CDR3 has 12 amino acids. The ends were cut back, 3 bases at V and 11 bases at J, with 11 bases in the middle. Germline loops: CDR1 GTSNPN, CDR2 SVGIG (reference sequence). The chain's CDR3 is CAWSHGVPPLHF. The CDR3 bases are TGTGCCTGGAGCCACGGGGTGCCACCCCTCCACTTT. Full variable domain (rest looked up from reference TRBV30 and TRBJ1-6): SQTIHQWPATLVQPVGSPLSLECTVEGTSNPNLYWYRQAAGRGLQLLFYSVGIGQISSEVPQNLSASRPQDRQFILSSKKLLLSDSGFYLCAWSHGVPPLHFGNGTRLTVT.

CDR3 DNA sequence: TGTGCCAGCAGCGTAGGGGGACTAACCTCCAATGAGCAGTTCTTC. Its translation is CASSVGGLTSNEQFF. The genes are TRBV9 and TRBJ2-1; TRBD2 matches at 7 bases. The CDR3 runs to 15 residues. The J segment lost 6 bases and the V segment lost 0 bases, leaving 6 bases of the junction unmatched. Germline V gene sequence: CDR1 SGDLS, CDR2 YYNGEE.

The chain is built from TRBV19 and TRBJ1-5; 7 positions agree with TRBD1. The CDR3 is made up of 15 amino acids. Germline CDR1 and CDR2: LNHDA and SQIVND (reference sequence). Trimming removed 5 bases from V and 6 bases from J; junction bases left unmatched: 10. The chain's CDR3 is CASSLSGTAGQPQHF. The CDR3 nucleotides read TGTGCCAGTAGTCTTTCCGGGACAGCCGGTCAGCCCCAGCATTTT.

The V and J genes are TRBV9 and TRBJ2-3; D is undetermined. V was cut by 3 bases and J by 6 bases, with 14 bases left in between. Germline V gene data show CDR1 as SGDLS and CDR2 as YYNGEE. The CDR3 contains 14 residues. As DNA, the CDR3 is TGTGCCAGCAGCGCGAGAACAGACCTGGATACGCAGTATTTT. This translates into CASSARTDLDTQYF.

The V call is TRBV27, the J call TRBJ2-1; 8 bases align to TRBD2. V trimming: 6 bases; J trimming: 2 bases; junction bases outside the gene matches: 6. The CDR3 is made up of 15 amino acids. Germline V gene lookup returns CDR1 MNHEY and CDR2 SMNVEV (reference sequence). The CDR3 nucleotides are TGTGCCAGCAGCCTAGCGGGCCCTACCTACAATGAGCAGTTCTTC. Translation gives CASSLAGPTYNEQFF.

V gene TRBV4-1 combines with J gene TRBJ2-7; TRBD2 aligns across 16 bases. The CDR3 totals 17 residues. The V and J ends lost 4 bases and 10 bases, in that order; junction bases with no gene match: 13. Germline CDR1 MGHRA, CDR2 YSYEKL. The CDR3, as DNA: TGCGCCAGCAGCCCACCCACCGGGACTAGCGGGAGGGCACCACAGTACTTC. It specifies CASSPPTGTSGRAPQYF.

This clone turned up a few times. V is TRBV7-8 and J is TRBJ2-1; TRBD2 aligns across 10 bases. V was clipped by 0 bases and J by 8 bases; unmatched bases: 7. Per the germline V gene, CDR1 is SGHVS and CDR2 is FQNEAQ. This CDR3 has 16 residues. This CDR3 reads CASSLALAGVGDEQFF. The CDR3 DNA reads TGTGCCAGCAGCTTAGCCCTAGCGGGAGTTGGGGATGAGCAGTTCTTC.

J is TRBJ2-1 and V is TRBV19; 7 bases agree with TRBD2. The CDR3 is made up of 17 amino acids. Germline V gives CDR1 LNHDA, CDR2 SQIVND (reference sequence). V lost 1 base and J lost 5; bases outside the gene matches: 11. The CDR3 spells CASSIASGRLAHNEQFF. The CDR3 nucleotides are TGTGCCAGTAGTATAGCTTCAGGGAGACTAGCCCACAATGAGCAGTTCTTC. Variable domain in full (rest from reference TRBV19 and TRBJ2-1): DGGITQSPKYLFRKEGQNVTLSCEQNLNHDAMYWYRQDPGQGLRLIYYSQIVNDFQKGDIAEGYSVSREKKESFPLTVTSAQKNPTAFYLCASSIASGRLAHNEQFFGPGTRLTVL.

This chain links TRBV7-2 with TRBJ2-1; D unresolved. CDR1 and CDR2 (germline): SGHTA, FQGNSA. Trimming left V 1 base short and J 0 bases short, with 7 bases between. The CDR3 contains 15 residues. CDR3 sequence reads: CASSLDAPSYNEQFF. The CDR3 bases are TGTGCCAGCAGCTTAGACGCGCCCTCCTACAATGAGCAGTTCTTC.